This T cell receptor beta chain is drawn from a study of T cell responses to AZD1222 COVID-19 vaccine. Study results and caveats: Most donors were white British and more were female, and clonal diversity was possibly underestimated. Spike-specific TCR breadth and depth went up after people got two AZD1222 doses. Nearly half of spike-specific TCRs reportedly target variant regions that are unmutated in the B.1.351 and B.1.1.7 variants.

CDR3 length equals 13 residues. The V and J ends lost 4 bases and 6 bases respectively, with 9 bases between them. Note on this clone: Antigen unknown.

TCRdb's table, derived via immunoSEQ multiplex PCR, lists solely in-frame clones and lacks some. Seen here are 150,000 to 250,000 clones, approximately 91% observed once, and the top ten hold 3% to 3.5%. Pooled together were second doses at about 4 or about 12 weeks. The origin of this receptor is an adult who received the AZD1222 COVID-19 vaccine. The sample here was peripheral blood, taken 28 days after the second AZD1222 dose. V usage is TRBV12-3 or TRBV12-4 and J usage is TRBJ1-4, with no clear D. CDR3 nucleotide sequence: TGTGCCAGCAGTTGGGTGGATGATGAAAAACTGTTTTTT. Its protein is CASSWVDDEKLFF.